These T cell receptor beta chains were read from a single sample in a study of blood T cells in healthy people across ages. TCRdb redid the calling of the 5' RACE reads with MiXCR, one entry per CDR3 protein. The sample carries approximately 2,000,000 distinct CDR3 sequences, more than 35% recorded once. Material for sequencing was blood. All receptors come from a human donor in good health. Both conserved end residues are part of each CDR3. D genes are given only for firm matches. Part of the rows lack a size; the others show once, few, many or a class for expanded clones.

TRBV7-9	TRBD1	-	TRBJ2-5	TGTGCCAGCAGCTTAGCGCGGACAGGCCAGAAAGAGACCCAGTACTTC	CASSLARTGQKETQYF
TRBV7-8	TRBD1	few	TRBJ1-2	TGTGCCAGCAGCTACTGGACAGGGGGCGACTATGGCTACACCTTC	CASSYWTGGDYGYTF
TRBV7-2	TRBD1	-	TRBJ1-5	TGTGCCAGCAGCTTGGGGGGACAGAGCAATCAGCCCCAGCATTTT	CASSLGGQSNQPQHF
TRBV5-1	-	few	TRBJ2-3	TGCGCCAGCAGCCTCCTCTCTAGCCTCCAACACACAGATACGCAGTATTTT	CASSLLSSLQHTDTQYF
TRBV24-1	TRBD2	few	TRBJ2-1	TGTGCCACCAGTGACAACCCGGGACTAGCGGACCTTAGGGGTGAGCAGTTCTTC	CATSDNPGLADLRGEQFF
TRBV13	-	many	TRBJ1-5	TGTGCCAGCAGCTTAGGCAGGGGCCAGAATCAGCCCCAGCATTTT	CASSLGRGQNQPQHF
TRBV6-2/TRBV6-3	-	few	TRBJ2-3	TGTGCCAGCACCACGGAGAGGATAGATACGCAGTATTTT	CASTTERIDTQYF
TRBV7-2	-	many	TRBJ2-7	TGTGCCAGCAGCCCTGTGGGTAGGTTTTACGAGCAGTACTTC	CASSPVGRFYEQYF
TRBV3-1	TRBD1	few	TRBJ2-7	TGTGCCAGCAGCCAAGTGGGCAGGGGGCTTCGTAACTACGAGCAGTACTTC	CASSQVGRGLRNYEQYF
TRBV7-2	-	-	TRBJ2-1	TGTGCCAGCAGCTTAAATTCCCAAGGAGGGCAGTTCTTC	CASSLNSQGGQFF
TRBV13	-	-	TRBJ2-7	TGTGCCAGCAGCTTAGGCCGAAGGGGGGCATCAGCCTACGAGCAGTACTTC	CASSLGRRGASAYEQYF
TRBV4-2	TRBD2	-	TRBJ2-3	TGTGCCAGCAGCCAAGATGTTACTAGCGGGGGACGTGGCACAGATACGCAGTATTTT	CASSQDVTSGGRGTDTQYF
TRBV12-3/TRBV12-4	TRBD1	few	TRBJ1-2	TGTGCCAGCAGGAAACGGGGACAGGGGCGAGGCTACACCTTC	CASRKRGQGRGYTF
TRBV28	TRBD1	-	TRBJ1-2	TGTGCCAGCAAGTTGCGAACAGGGGGCTATGGCTACACCTTC	CASKLRTGGYGYTF
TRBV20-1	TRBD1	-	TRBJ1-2	TGCAGTGCCTGGGGACAGACGAGCTATGGCTACACCTTC	CSAWGQTSYGYTF
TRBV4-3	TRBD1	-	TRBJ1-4	TGCGCCAGCAGCCAAGATCTTGAGGGCAGGGGGATCTCAACTAATGAAAAACTGTTTTTT	CASSQDLEGRGISTNEKLFF
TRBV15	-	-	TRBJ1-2	TGTGCCACCAGCATCGGGATAGGGAGCGGTTATGGCTACACCTTC	CATSIGIGSGYGYTF
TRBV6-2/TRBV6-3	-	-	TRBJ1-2	TGTGCCAGCAGTCGTTCGATCAAGGGGGATGGCTACACCTTC	CASSRSIKGDGYTF
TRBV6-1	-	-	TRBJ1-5	TGTGCCAGCAGTGAGCAGAGCAATCAGCCCCAGCATTTT	CASSEQSNQPQHF
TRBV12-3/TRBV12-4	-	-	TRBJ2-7	TGTGCCAGCAGCCCCGGGTTAGTTAAGGGACGGAAACCGACCTACGAGCAGTACTTC	CASSPGLVKGRKPTYEQYF
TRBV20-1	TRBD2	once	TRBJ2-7	TGCAGTGCTAGCGGAGGTAGCGGGGGTAACGAGCAGTACTTC	CSASGGSGGNEQYF
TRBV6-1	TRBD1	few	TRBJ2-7	TGTGCCAGCAGGAAACAAGGGGGCCTAAACAACGAGCAGTACTTC	CASRKQGGLNNEQYF
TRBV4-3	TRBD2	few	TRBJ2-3	TGCGCCAGCAGCCAAGAAGCGGGGGGACTCACAGATACGCAGTATTTT	CASSQEAGGLTDTQYF
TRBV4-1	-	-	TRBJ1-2	TGCGCCAGCAGCCAAGGGGCGTCGTCCATCCCGGGTGGCTACACCTTC	CASSQGASSIPGGYTF
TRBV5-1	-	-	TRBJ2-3	TGCGCCAGCACCCTGACCCTCAGCGCAGATACGCAGTATTTT	CASTLTLSADTQYF
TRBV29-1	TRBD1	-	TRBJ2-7	TGCAGCGGTCAGGACAGGGCAAGCGGGCAGTACTTC	CSGQDRASGQYF
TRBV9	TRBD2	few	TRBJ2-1	TGTGCCAGCAGCCCAAGGGGGACTAGCGGGGGATACAATGAGCAGTTCTTC	CASSPRGTSGGYNEQFF
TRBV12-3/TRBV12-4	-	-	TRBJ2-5	TGTGCCAGCAGGATAGGAGGGCAAGAGACCCAGTACTTC	CASRIGGQETQYF
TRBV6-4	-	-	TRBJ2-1	TGTGCCAGCAGTGAGAATGGGGTAAGCCCCTACAATGAGCAGTTCTTC	CASSENGVSPYNEQFF
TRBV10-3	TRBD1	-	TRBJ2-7	TGTGCCATCAGTCCCGGGACAGGGGGCGAGCAGTACTTC	CAISPGTGGEQYF
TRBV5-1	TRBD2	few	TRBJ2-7	TGCGCCAGCAGCTTGGGATTTTCGGGGGGGACCTACGAGCAGTACTTC	CASSLGFSGGTYEQYF
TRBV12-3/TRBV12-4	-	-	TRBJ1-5	TGTGCCAGCAGTTTAGCCCCCGCCCGGGCGGGTAATCAGCCCCAGCATTTT	CASSLAPARAGNQPQHF
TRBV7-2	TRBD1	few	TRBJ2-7	TGTGCCAGCAGCTTATCGGACAGGTTGACCTACGAGCAGTACTTC	CASSLSDRLTYEQYF
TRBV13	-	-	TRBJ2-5	TGTGCCAGCAGCCCCGTGAATCTAAGAGAGACCCAGTACTTC	CASSPVNLRETQYF
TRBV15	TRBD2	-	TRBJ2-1	TGTGCCACCAGCATAGCGGGGGGCGGGAATGAGCAGTTCTTC	CATSIAGGGNEQFF
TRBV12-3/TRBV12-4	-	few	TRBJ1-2	TGTGCCAGCAGTTTTCCGGGGGGGAGGGATGGCTACACCTTC	CASSFPGGRDGYTF